The clone carrying this T cell receptor (beta chain) was seen a single time. This sample is part of a study of T cell responses to AZD1222 COVID-19 vaccine. Looked up from germline, CDR1 is SGHTA and CDR2 is FQGTGA. V was shortened by 0 bases and J by 6 bases, with 14 bases between the two germline ends. This CDR3 region has 15 residues. The data were produced by immunoSEQ multiplex PCR, yet TCRdb's version contains in-frame clones alone and is incomplete. In the table there are about 130,000 clones, over 90% of which are singletons. The chain is built from TRBV7-3 and TRBJ1-2; D unresolved. Sequenced here: peripheral blood, sampled on day 0 of AZD1222 vaccination. This TCR came from an adult in good health. CDR3 coding DNA: TGTGCCAGCAGCTTAACGGGGTCGGGAGCCGATGGCTACACCTTC. It specifies CASSLTGSGADGYTF. The complete variable domain, with remaining parts taken from reference TRBV7-3 and TRBJ1-2, reads GAGVSQTPSNKVTEKGKYVELRCDPISGHTALYWYRQSLGQGPEFLIYFQGTGAADDSGLPNDRFFAVRPEGSVSTLKIQRTERGDSAVYLCASSLTGSGADGYTFGSGTRLTVV.